This T cell receptor beta chain was captured in a study of T cells after yellow fever vaccination. The germline gives CDR1 MNHEY, CDR2 SVGEGT. The length of the CDR3 is 14 residues. The ends were cut back, 5 bases at V and 5 bases at J, with 13 bases in the middle. One entry per CDR3 protein, called by TCRdb with MiXCR from the 5' RACE reads. The repertoire includes roughly 74,000 distinct CDR3 sequences, about 6.6% of them detected once, and 35% to 45% sits in the top ten. The sequenced sample was CD8+ T cells sorted from PBMCs, obtained around 5 days after the first yellow fever vaccination. This clonotype was obtained from a man aged 18 to 29 who received the YFV17D yellow fever vaccine. This chain uses TRBV6-2 or TRBV6-3 with TRBJ2-1; no clear D gene. CDR3 sequence reads: CASSHTRLDNEQFF. The CDR3 coding sequence is TGTGCCAGCAGTCACACGCGCTTGGACAATGAGCAGTTCTTC.